This section outlines one T cell receptor (beta chain) sequence together with its context. Its antigen remains unidentified. This record belongs to a study of early T cells in non-severe SARS-CoV-2 infection. Study-wide background: The study sequenced bulk RNA from unsorted whole blood, with chains unpaired. General study results and limits: Reliance on VDJdb matching favored anti-spike CD8 responses; private and CD4 specificities were missed.

Germline loops: CDR1 SGHTA, CDR2 FQGTGA. The CDR3 length is 14 residues. J gave up 9 bases and V 6 bases, and 8 bases lay outside the gene matches. cDNA molecules, individually, were tagged with unique molecular identifiers. TCRdb ran MiXCR on the 5' RACE reads and lists one entry per CDR3 protein. The table shows tens of thousands of distinct CDR3 sequences, with over 8% occurring only once. The gene calls are TRBV7-3 and TRBJ1-6, with 7 nucleotides matching TRBD1. The source is an adult who was a healthcare worker with PCR-confirmed SARS-CoV-2 infection or an uninfected control (not recorded which). The source material was whole blood, sampled at baseline. The CDR3 is CASSPGQRFSPLHF. In nucleotides, the CDR3 is TGTGCCAGCAGTCCGGGACAGCGGTTTTCACCCCTCCACTTT.